This T cell receptor (beta chain) was retrieved from a study of monozygotic twins with inflammatory bowel disease. Note on this clonotype: Its antigen is unknown.

Germline V gene lookup returns CDR1 SQVTM and CDR2 ANQGSEA. The CDR3 is made up of 18 amino acids. TCRdb re-called the 5' RACE reads and shows each CDR3 protein once, DNA omitted. Seen in this sample are 300,000 to 400,000 distinct CDR3 sequences; the ten most common clones hold roughly 2%. Isolation of total RNA was performed on whole blood, with no prior T cell sorting. General study points: Comparison of concordant versus discordant twins revealed no difference in repertoire similarity, possibly due to limited power. Healthy co-twins, by inverse Simpson, had higher TCRbeta diversity than their siblings with IBD.

The TCR comes from a human donor with ulcerative colitis or Crohn's disease, or a healthy co-twin of an affected twin (not recorded which). The chain carries TRBV29-1 and TRBJ2-1; the TRBD2 assignment by TCRdb is unverifiable without DNA. Sequenced material: blood. The CDR3 region is CSVEEGLAGGSTYNEQFF.